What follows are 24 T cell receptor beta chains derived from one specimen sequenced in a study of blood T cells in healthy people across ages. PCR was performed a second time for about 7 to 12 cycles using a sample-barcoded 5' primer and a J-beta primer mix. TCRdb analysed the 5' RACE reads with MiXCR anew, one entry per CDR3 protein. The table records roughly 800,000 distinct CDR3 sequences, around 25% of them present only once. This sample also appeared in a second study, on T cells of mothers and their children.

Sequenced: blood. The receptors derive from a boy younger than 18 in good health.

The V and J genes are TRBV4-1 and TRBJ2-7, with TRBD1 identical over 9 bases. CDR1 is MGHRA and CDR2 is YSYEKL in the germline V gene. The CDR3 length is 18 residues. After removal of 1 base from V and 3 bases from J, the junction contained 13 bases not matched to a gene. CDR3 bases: TGCGCCAGCAGCCAAGCCTTATTCGGGGGACAGGGTATCTACGAGCAGTACTTC. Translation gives CASSQALFGGQGIYEQYF.

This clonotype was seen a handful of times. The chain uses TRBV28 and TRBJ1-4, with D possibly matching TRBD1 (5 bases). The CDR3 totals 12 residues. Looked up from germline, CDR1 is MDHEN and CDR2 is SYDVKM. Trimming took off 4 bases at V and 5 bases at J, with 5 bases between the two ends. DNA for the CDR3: TGTGCCAGCAGTTGGGGGAATGAAAAACTGTTTTTT. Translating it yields CASSWGNEKLFF.

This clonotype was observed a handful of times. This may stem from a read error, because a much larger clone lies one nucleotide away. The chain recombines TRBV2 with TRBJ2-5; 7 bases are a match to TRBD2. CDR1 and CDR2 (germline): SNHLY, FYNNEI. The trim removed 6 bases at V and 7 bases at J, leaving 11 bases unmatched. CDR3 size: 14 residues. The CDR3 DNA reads TGTGCCAGCAGCCCTAGCGGTGGGAAGGGGACCCAGTACTTC. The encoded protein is CASSPSGGKGTQYF.

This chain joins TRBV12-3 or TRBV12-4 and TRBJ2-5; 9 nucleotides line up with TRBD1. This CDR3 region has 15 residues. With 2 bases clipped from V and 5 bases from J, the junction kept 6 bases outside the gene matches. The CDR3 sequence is CASSLRGTGSETQYF. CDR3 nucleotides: TGTGCCAGCAGTTTAAGGGGGACAGGGAGCGAGACCCAGTACTTC.

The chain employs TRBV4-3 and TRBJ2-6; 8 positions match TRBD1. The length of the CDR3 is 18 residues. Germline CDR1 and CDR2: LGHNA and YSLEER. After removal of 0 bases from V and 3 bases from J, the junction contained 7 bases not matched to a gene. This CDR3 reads CASSQDHAGGLGANVLTF. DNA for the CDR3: TGCGCCAGCAGCCAAGATCACGCAGGGGGCCTTGGGGCCAACGTCCTGACTTTC.

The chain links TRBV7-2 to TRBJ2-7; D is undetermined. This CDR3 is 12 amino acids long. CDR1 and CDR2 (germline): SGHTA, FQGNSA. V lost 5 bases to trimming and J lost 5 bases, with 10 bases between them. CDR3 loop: CASSPKLDEQYF. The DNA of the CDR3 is TGTGCCAGCAGCCCCAAGTTAGACGAGCAGTACTTC.

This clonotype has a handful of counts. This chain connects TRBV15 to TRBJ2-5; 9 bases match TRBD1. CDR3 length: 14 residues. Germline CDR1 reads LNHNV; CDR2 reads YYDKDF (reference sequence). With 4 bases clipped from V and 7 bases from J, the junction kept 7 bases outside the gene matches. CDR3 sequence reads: CATSTGTGWTTQYF. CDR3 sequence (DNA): TGTGCCACCAGCACCGGGACAGGGTGGACGACCCAGTACTTC.

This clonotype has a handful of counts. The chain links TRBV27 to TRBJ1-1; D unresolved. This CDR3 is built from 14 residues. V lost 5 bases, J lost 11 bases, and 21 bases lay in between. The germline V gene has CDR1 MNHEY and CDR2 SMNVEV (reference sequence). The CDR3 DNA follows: TGTGCCAGCAGTCGGCCGGGAAAGGGTGCACACGCTTTCTTT. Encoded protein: CASSRPGKGAHAFF.

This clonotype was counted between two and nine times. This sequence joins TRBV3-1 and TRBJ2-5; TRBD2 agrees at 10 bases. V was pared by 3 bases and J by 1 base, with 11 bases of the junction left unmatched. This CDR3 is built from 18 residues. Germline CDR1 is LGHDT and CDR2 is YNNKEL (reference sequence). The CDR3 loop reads CASSQADLAGDIQETQYF. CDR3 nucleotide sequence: TGTGCCAGCAGCCAGGCGGATCTAGCGGGAGACATCCAAGAGACCCAGTACTTC.

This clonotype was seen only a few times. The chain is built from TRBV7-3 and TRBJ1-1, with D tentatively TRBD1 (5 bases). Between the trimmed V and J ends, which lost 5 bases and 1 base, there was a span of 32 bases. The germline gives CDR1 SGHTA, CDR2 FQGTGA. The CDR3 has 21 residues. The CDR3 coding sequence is TGTGCCAGCAGCGCCATAATCCACCTAGACAGCTACCCCGAAAGGAACACTGAAGCTTTCTTT. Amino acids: CASSAIIHLDSYPERNTEAFF.

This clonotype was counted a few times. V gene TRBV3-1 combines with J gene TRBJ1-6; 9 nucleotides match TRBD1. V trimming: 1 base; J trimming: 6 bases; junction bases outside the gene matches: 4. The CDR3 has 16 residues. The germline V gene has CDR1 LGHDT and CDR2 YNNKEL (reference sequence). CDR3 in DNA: TGTGCCAGCAGCCAAGGATTGGACAGGGGTAATTCACCCCTCCACTTT. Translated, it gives CASSQGLDRGNSPLHF.

The CDR3 DNA reads as TGTGCCAGCAGCGGGACTGTCTTCGAGCAGTACTTC. Translating gives CASSGTVFEQYF. This rearrangement joins TRBV7-9 to TRBJ2-7; maybe TRBD2 (6 bases). CDR1 is SEHNR, CDR2 FQNEAQ, per germline (reference sequence). V lost 5 bases and J lost 6, with 11 bases in between. The CDR3 consists of 12 residues.

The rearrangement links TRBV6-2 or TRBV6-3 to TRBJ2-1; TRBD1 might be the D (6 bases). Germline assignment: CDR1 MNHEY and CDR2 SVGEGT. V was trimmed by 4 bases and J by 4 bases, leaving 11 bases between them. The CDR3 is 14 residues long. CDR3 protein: CASSSGTYYNEQFF. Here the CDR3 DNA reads TGTGCCAGCAGTTCCGGGACATATTACAATGAGCAGTTCTTC.

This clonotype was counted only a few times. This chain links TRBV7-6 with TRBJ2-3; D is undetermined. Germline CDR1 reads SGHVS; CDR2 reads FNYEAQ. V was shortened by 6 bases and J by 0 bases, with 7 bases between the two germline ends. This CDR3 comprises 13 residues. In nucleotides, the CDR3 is TGTGCCAGCAGAAACACTAGCACAGATACGCAGTATTTT. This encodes CASRNTSTDTQYF.

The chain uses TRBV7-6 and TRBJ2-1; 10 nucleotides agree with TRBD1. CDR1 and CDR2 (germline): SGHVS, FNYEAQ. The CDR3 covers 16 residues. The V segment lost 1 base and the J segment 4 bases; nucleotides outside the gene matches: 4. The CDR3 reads CASSLETGGYYNEQFF. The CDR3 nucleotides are TGTGCCAGCAGCTTAGAGACAGGGGGCTATTACAATGAGCAGTTCTTC. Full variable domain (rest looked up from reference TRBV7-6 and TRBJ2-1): GAGVSQSPRYKVTKRGQDVALRCDPISGHVSLYWYRQALGQGPEFLTYFNYEAQQDKSGLPNDRFSAERPEGSISTLTIQRTEQRDSAMYRCASSLETGGYYNEQFFGPGTRLTVL.

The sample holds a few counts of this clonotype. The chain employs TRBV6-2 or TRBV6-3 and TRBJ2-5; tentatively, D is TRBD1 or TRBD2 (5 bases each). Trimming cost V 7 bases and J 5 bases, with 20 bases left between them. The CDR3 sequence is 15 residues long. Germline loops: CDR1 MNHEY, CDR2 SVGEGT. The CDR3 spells CASTLEGSTQETQYF. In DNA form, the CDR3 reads TGTGCCAGCACCCTAGAGGGGAGCACTCAGGAGACCCAGTACTTC.

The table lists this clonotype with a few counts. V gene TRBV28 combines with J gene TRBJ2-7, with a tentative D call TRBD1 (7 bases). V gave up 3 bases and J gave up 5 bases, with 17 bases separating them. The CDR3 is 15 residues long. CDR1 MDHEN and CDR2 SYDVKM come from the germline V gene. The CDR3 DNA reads TGTGCCAGCAGTTTGATTGGAGGGGGCAGCGACGAGCAGTACTTC. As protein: CASSLIGGGSDEQYF.

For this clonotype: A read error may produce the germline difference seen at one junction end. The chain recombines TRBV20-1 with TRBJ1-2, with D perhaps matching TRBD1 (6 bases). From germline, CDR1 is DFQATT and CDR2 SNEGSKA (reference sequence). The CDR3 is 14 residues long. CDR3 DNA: TGCAGTGCAAATGGACACGGGACACTTTATGGCTATACCTTC. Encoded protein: CSANGHGTLYGYTF.

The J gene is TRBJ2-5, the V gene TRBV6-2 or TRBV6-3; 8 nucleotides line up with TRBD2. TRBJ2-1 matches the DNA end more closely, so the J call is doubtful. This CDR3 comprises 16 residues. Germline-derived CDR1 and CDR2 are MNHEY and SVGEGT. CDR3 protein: CASSYSLPGGWDEQFF. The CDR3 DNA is TGTGCCAGCAGTTACTCGTTACCGGGAGGGTGGGATGAGCAGTTCTTC.

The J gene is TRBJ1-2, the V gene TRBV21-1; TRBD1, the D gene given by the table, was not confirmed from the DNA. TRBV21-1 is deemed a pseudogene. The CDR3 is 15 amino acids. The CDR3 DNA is TGTGCCAGCAGCAAAGCCCCAGGGCTGGACTATGGCTACACCTTC. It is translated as CASSKAPGLDYGYTF.

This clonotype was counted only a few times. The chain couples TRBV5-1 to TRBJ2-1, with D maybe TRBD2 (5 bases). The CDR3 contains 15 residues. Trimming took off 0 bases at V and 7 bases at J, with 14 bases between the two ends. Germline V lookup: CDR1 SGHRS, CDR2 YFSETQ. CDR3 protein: CASSLEDPGGNEQFF. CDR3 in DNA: TGCGCCAGCAGCTTGGAGGATCCCGGAGGTAATGAGCAGTTCTTC. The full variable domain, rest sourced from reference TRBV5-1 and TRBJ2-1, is KAGVTQTPRYLIKTRGQQVTLSCSPISGHRSVSWYQQTPGQGLQFLFEYFSETQRNKGNFPGRFSGRQFSNSRSEMNVSTLELGDSALYLCASSLEDPGGNEQFFGPGTRLTVL.

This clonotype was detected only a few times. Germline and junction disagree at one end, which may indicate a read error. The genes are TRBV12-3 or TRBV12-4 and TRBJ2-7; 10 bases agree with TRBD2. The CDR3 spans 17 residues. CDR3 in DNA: TGTGCCAGCACCCTTCTTCCCCTAGCGGGAGTCGTCCACGAGCAGTGCTTC. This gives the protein CASTLLPLAGVVHEQCF.

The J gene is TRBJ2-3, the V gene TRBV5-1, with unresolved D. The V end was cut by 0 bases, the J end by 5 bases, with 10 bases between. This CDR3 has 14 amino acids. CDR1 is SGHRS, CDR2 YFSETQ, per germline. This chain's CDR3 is CASSLEGFEDTQYF. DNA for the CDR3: TGCGCCAGCAGCTTGGAGGGATTCGAAGATACGCAGTATTTT.

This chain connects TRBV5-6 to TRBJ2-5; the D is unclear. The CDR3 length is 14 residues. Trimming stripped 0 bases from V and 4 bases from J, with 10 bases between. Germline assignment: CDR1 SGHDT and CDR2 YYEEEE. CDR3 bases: TGTGCCAGCAGCTTGGCCGCTAACGGAGAGACCCAGTACTTC. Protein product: CASSLAANGETQYF.